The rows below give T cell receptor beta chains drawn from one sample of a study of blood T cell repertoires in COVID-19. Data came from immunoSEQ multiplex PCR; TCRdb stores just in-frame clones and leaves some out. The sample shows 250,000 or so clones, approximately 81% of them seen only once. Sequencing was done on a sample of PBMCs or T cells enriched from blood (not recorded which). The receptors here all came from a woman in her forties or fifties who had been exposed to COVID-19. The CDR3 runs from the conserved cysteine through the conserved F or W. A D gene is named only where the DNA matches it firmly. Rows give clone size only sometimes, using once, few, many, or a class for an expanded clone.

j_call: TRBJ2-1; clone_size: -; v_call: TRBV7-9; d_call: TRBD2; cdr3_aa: CASSPGLAGTNEQFF; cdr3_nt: TGTGCCAGCAGCCCTGGACTAGCGGGGACCAATGAGCAGTTCTTC
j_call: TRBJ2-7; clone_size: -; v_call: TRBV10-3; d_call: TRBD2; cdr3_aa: CAISGLAGPNAYEQYF; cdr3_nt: TGTGCCATCAGTGGTCTAGCGGGGCCAAATGCCTACGAGCAGTACTTC
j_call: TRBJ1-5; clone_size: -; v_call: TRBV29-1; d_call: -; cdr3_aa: CSAGDNSNQPQHF; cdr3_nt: TGCAGCGCTGGAGACAATAGCAATCAGCCCCAGCATTTT
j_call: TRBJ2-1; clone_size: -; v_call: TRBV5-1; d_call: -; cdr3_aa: CASSLDAGPRNNEQFF; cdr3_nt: TGCGCCAGCAGCTTGGATGCGGGACCCCGCAACAATGAGCAGTTCTTC
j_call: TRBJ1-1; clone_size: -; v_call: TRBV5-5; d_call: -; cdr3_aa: CASSVDRMDTEAFF; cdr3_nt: TGTGCCAGCAGCGTCGACAGGATGGACACTGAAGCTTTCTTT
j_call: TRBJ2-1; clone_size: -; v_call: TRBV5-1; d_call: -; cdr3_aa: CASSGGAPYNEQFF; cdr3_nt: TGCGCCAGCAGCGGGGGGGCTCCCTACAATGAGCAGTTCTTC
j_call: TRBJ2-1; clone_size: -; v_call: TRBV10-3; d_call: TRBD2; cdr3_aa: CAISEGLAAINEQFF; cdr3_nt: TGTGCCATCAGTGAAGGACTAGCGGCGATCAATGAGCAGTTCTTC
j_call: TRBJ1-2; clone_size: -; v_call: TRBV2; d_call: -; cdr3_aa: CASSVKGGYGYTF; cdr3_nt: TGTGCCAGCAGTGTCAAGGGAGGGTATGGCTACACCTTC
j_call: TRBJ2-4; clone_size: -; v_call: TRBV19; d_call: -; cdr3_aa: CASRMDPREGPKNIQYF; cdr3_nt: TGTGCCAGTAGGATGGATCCCAGGGAAGGACCCAAAAACATTCAGTACTTC
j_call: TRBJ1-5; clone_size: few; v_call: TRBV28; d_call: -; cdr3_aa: CASRADSLIQNQPQHF; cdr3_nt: TGTGCCAGCAGGGCCGACAGTCTGATCCAGAATCAGCCCCAGCATTTT
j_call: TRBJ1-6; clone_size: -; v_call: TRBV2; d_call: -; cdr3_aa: CASSEVGRARGNSPLHF; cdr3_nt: TGTGCCAGCAGTGAAGTCGGGAGGGCACGAGGTAATTCACCCCTCCACTTT
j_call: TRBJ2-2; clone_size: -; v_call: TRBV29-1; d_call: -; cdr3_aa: CSVTALNTGELFF; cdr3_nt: TGCAGCGTTACAGCTTTGAACACCGGGGAGCTGTTTTTT
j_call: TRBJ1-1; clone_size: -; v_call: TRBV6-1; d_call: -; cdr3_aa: CASSETRAANTEAFF; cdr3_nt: TGTGCCAGCAGTGAGACGAGGGCCGCGAACACTGAAGCTTTCTTT
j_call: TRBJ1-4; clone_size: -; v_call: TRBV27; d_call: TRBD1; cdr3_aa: CASSTGQGIGKLFF; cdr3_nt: TGTGCCAGCAGTACCGGACAGGGAATCGGAAAACTGTTTTTT
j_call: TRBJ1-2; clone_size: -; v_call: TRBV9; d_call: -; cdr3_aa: CASSVEPHGGAYGYTF; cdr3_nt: TGTGCCAGCAGCGTAGAGCCCCATGGGGGGGCCTATGGCTACACCTTC
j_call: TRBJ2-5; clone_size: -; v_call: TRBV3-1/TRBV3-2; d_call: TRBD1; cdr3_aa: CASRPGQIETQYF; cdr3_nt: TGTGCCAGCAGACCGGGACAGATAGAGACCCAGTACTTC
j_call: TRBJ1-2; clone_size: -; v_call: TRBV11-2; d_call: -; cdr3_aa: CASSLGTPNYGYTF; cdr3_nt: TGTGCCAGCAGCTTAGGCACACCTAACTATGGCTACACCTTC
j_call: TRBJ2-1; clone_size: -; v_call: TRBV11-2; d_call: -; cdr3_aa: CASSPRWGVNNEQFF; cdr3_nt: TGTGCCAGCAGCCCCAGGTGGGGGGTTAACAATGAGCAGTTCTTC
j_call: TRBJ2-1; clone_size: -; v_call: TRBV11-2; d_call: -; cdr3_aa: CASSLKGIASSYNEQFF; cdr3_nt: TGTGCCAGCAGCTTAAAAGGTATCGCTAGCTCCTACAATGAGCAGTTCTTC
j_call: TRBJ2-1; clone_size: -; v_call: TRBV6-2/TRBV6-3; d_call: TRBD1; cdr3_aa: CASSRTGQGGNEQFF; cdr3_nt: TGTGCCAGCAGTCGAACCGGACAGGGGGGGAATGAGCAGTTCTTC
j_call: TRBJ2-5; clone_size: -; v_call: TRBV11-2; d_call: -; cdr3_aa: CASSFVSGGETQYF; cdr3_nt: TGTGCCAGCAGCTTCGTGTCAGGAGGAGAGACCCAGTACTTC
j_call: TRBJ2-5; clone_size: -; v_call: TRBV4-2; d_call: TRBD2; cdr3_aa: CASSVSNSGAYQETQYF; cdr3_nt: TGTGCCAGCAGCGTTAGTAATAGCGGGGCGTACCAAGAGACCCAGTACTTC
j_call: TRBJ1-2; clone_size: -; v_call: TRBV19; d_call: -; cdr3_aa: CASSIDPGNGYTF; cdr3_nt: TGTGCCAGTAGTATAGACCCAGGGAACGGCTACACCTTC
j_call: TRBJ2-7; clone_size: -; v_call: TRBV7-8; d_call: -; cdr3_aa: CASSPRRQGRNYEQYF; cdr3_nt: TGTGCCAGCAGCCCCCGCCGGCAGGGTCGGAACTACGAGCAGTACTTC
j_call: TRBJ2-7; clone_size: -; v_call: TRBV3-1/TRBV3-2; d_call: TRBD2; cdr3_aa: CASSQAAGTYEQYF; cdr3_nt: TGTGCCAGCAGCCAAGCAGCGGGAACCTACGAGCAGTACTTC
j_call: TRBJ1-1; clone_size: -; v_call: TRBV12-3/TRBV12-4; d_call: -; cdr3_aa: CASSLKGGKAFF; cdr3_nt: TGTGCCAGCAGTTTAAAAGGAGGGAAAGCTTTCTTT
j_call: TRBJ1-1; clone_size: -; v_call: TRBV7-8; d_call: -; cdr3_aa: CASSYSGVPEAFF; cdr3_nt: TGTGCCAGCAGTTATTCAGGGGTCCCTGAAGCTTTCTTT
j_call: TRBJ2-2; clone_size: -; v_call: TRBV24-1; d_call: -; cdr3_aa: CATSDRQGFTGELFF; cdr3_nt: TGTGCCACCAGTGATAGGCAGGGGTTCACCGGGGAGCTGTTTTTT
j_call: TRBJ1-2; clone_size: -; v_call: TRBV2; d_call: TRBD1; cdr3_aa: CASSADRGSYGYTF; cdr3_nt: TGTGCCAGCAGCGCCGACAGGGGGTCCTATGGCTACACCTTC
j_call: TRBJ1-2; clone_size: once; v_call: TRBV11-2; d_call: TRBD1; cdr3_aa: CASSHHRGRDYGYTF; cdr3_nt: TGTGCCAGCAGCCATCACAGGGGGCGCGACTATGGCTACACCTTC
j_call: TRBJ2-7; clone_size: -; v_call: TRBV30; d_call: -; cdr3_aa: CAWSPAGLQDPLTYEQYF; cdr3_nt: TGTGCCTGGAGTCCGGCGGGCTTACAAGATCCCTTAACCTACGAGCAGTACTTC
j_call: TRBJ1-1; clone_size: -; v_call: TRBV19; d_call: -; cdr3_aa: CASSSMNTEAFF; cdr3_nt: TGTGCCAGTAGTAGTATGAACACTGAAGCTTTCTTT
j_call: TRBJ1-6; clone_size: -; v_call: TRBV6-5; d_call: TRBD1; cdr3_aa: CASSARTGRNSPLHF; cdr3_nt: TGTGCCAGCAGCGCCAGGACAGGGAGGAATTCACCCCTCCACTTT
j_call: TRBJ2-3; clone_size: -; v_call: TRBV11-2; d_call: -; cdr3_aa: CASSLSLARNTQYF; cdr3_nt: TGTGCCAGCAGCTTAAGCCTAGCGAGAAATACGCAGTATTTT
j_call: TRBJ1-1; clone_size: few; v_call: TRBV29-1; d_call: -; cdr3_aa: CSVVWGPNTEAFF; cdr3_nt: TGCAGCGTTGTTTGGGGGCCGAACACTGAAGCTTTCTTT
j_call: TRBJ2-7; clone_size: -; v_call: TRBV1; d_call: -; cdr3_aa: CTSSRTVPDYEQYF; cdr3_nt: TGCACCAGCAGTAGGACAGTACCCGACTACGAGCAGTACTTC
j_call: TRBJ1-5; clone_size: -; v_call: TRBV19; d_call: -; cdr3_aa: CASSMGQLGGSQPQHF; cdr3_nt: TGTGCCAGTAGTATGGGTCAGCTCGGAGGTAGTCAGCCCCAGCATTTT
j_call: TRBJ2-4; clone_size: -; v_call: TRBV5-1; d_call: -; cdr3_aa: CASSLANKNIQYF; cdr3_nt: TGCGCCAGCAGCTTGGCTAACAAAAACATTCAGTACTTC
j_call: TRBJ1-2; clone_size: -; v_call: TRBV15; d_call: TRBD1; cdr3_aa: CATSRIRQGSYGYTF; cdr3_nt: TGTGCCACCAGCAGAATACGACAGGGGAGCTATGGCTACACCTTC
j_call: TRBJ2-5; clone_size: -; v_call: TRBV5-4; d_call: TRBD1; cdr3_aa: CASHRQGWGETQYF; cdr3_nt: TGTGCCAGCCACCGACAGGGGTGGGGAGAGACCCAGTACTTC
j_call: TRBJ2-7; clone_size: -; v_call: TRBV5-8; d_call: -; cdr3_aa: CASSPLRGGVRYEQYF; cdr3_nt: TGTGCCAGCAGCCCACTTCGGGGTGGGGTTCGGTACGAGCAGTACTTC
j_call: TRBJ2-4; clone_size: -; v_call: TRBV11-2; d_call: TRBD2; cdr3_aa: CASSFRPGGAKNIQYF; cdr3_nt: TGTGCCAGCAGCTTCCGACCCGGGGGGGCCAAAAACATTCAGTACTTC
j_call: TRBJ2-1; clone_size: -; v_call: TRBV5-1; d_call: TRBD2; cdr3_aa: CASSVTSGGAIEQFF; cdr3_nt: TGCGCCAGCAGCGTGACTAGCGGGGGGGCTATTGAGCAGTTCTTC
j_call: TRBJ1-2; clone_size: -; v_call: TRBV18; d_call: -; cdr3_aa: CASSPRDRNYGYTF; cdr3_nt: TGTGCCAGCTCTCCGCGGGACCGGAACTATGGCTACACCTTC
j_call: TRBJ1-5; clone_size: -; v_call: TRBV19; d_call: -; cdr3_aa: CASSVARGPRNQPQHF; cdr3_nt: TGTGCCAGTAGTGTCGCAAGAGGGCCGCGGAATCAGCCCCAGCATTTT
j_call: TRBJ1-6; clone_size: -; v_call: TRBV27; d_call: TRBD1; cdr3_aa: CASIPLGQVNSPLHF; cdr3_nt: TGTGCCAGCATCCCACTGGGACAGGTGAATTCACCCCTCCACTTT
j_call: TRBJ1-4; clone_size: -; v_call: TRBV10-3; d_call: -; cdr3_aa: CAITRGLGEKLFF; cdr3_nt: TGTGCCATCACCAGGGGCTTAGGCGAAAAACTGTTTTTT
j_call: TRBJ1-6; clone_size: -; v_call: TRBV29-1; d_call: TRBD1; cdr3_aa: CSVRQGGNSPLHF; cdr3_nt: TGCAGCGTAAGACAGGGTGGAAATTCACCCCTCCACTTT
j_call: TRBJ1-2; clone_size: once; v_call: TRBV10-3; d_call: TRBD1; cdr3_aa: CAINPGQGLYGYTF; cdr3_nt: TGTGCCATCAACCCCGGACAGGGTTTATATGGCTACACCTTC
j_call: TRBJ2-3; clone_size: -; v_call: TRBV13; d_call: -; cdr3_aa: CASSLSGSNTDTQYF; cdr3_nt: TGTGCCAGCAGCTTAAGCGGAAGCAACACAGATACGCAGTATTTT
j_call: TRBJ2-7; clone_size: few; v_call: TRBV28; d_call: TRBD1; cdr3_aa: CASSPPGTEYEQYF; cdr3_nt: TGTGCCAGCAGTCCACCCGGGACAGAATACGAGCAGTACTTC
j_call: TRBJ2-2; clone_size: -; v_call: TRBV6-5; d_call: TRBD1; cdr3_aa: CASSVSTGATKELFF; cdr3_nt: TGTGCCAGCAGCGTATCAACAGGGGCGACGAAGGAGCTGTTTTTT
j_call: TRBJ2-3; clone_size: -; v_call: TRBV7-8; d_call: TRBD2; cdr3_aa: CASSQFGDYPSSTDTQYF; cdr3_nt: TGTGCCAGCAGTCAATTCGGGGACTACCCCTCATCCACAGATACGCAGTATTTT
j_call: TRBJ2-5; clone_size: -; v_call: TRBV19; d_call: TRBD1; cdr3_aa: CASSIRGPQETQYF; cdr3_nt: TGTGCCAGTAGTATTAGGGGGCCCCAAGAGACCCAGTACTTC